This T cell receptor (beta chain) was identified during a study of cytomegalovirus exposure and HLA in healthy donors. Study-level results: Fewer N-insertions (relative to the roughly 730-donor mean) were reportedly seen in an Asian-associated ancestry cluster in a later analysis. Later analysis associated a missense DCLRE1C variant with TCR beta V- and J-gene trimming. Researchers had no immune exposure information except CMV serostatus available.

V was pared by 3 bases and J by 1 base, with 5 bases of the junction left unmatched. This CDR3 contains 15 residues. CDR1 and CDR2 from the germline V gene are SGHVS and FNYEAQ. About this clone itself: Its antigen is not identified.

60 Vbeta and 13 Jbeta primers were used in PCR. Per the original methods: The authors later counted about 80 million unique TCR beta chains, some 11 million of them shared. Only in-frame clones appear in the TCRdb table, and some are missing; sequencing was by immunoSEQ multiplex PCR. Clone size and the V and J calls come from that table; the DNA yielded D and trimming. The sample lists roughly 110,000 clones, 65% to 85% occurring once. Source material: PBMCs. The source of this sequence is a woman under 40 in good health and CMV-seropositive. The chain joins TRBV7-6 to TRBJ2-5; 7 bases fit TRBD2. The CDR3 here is CASSLGTGGQETQYF. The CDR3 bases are TGTGCCAGCAGCTTGGGGACGGGGGGCCAAGAGACCCAGTACTTC.